What follows are 19 T cell receptor beta chains derived from one specimen sequenced in a study of beta chain features in type 1 diabetes. The sequenced template was cDNA made from the entire isolated RNA. Sequencing was performed with immunoSEQ multiplex PCR; in TCRdb, only in-frame clones are kept and a portion is missing. The sample lists about 42,000 clones; approximately 48% were seen once. Sample: stem cell memory CD4+ T cells from blood. The origin of the receptors is a woman younger than 45 in good health.

In this sample, this clone turned up a few times. The V call is TRBV5-1, the J call TRBJ2-7, with D possibly TRBD1 on 5 matching bases. The CDR3 has 14 amino acids. The germline V and J ends were trimmed by 1 base and 2 bases, with 10 bases remaining between them. Germline CDR1 and CDR2: SGHRS and YFSETQ. The CDR3 protein is CASSLTAGTYEQYF. CDR3 nucleotides: TGCGCCAGCAGCTTGACGGCAGGGACCTACGAGCAGTACTTC.

The chain has TRBV25-1 and TRBJ2-1; the match to TRBD2 covers 8 bases. The V gene end was trimmed by 8 bases and the J gene end by 8 bases; junction bases not matched to a gene: 5. CDR3 length: 12 amino acids. In germline, CDR1 is MGHDK, CDR2 SYGVNS. This chain's CDR3 is CASRRGADEQFF. In DNA form, the CDR3 reads TGTGCCAGCCGGCGGGGGGCGGATGAGCAGTTCTTC.

This clone was counted a few times. V usage is TRBV5-1 and J usage is TRBJ2-5; TRBD2 agrees at 8 bases. This CDR3 has 16 residues. The V gene end was trimmed by 4 bases and the J gene end by 9 bases; junction bases not matched to a gene: 17. Per the germline V gene, CDR1 is SGHRS and CDR2 is YFSETQ. The CDR3 here is CASSVGLALRAESQYF. The CDR3 coding sequence is TGCGCCAGCAGCGTTGGACTAGCTCTTCGGGCCGAGTCCCAGTACTTC. Complete variable domain (other parts from reference TRBV5-1 and TRBJ2-5): KAGVTQTPRYLIKTRGQQVTLSCSPISGHRSVSWYQQTPGQGLQFLFEYFSETQRNKGNFPGRFSGRQFSNSRSEMNVSTLELGDSALYLCASSVGLALRAESQYFGPGTRLLVL.

This clone showed up just a few times. This chain uses TRBV7-2 with TRBJ2-3; D remains unclear. Germline V gives CDR1 SGHTA, CDR2 FQGNSA. V was pared by 4 bases and J by 0 bases, with 8 bases between. The CDR3 extends over 14 amino acids. CDR3 region: CASSYRLSTDTQYF. CDR3 sequence (DNA): TGTGCCAGCAGCTATAGATTAAGCACAGATACGCAGTATTTT. Full variable domain (remainder filled in from reference TRBV7-2 and TRBJ2-3): GAGVSQSPSNKVTEKGKDVELRCDPISGHTALYWYRQSLGQGLEFLIYFQGNSAPDKSGLPSDRFSAERTGGSVSTLTIQRTQQEDSAVYLCASSYRLSTDTQYFGPGTRLTVL.

This clone showed up just a few times. This chain uses TRBV7-2 with TRBJ1-4; 7 bases match TRBD1. The CDR3 spans 15 residues. With V trimmed by 5 bases and J by 3 bases, 6 bases remained unmatched. Germline V gives CDR1 SGHTA, CDR2 FQGNSA. CDR3 in amino acids: CASSPRQGPNEKLFF. CDR3 in DNA: TGTGCCAGCAGCCCCAGACAGGGACCTAATGAAAAACTGTTTTTT.

The rearrangement joins TRBV6-1 to TRBJ2-3; perhaps TRBD2 as D (6 bases). Per germline, CDR1 MNHNS and CDR2 SASEGT. CDR3 length: 13 residues. V lost 8 bases, J lost 4 bases, and 13 bases lay in between. The CDR3 nucleotides read TGTGCCAGCTCGCTGGGACTCCCAGATACGCAGTATTTT. Protein product: CASSLGLPDTQYF.

V gene TRBV7-9 combines with J gene TRBJ2-1; TRBD1 might be the D (6 bases). The V gene lost 3 bases and the J gene lost 6 bases, with 12 bases spanning the gap. CDR3 length: 14 residues. Germline CDR1 and CDR2: SEHNR and FQNEAQ (reference sequence). This CDR3 reads CASSFSQGANEQFF. CDR3 nucleotide sequence: TGTGCCAGCAGCTTTTCACAGGGAGCCAATGAGCAGTTCTTC. Full variable domain (outside the CDR3, taken from reference TRBV7-9 and TRBJ2-1): DTGVSQNPRHKITKRGQNVTFRCDPISEHNRLYWYRQTLGQGPEFLTYFQNEAQLEKSRLLSDRFSAERPKGSFSTLEIQRTEQGDSAMYLCASSFSQGANEQFFGPGTRLTVL.

Of note for this clone: The DNA is left out, because the CDR3 cannot be placed on it with certainty; the CDR3 is given as TCRdb lists it. This rearrangement joins TRBV28 to TRBJ2-1; the listed D gene, TRBD2, was not tested against the DNA. Germline V gene lookup returns CDR1 MDHEN and CDR2 SYDVKM. Ends included, the CDR3 has 16 residues. The CDR3 reads CASSSVGSGSLDEQFF.

This clone was detected only a few times. The chain combines TRBV28 with TRBJ2-2; maybe TRBD2 (6 bases). CDR1 and CDR2 from the germline V gene are MDHEN and SYDVKM. The CDR3 runs to 14 residues. Deletions cut 6 bases from V and 3 bases from J, with 11 bases between. As DNA, the CDR3 is TGTGCCAGCAGATATAGCGGACACACCGGGGAGCTGTTTTTT. Translation gives CASRYSGHTGELFF. Combining the CDR3 with reference TRBV28 and TRBJ2-2 gives the whole variable domain DVKVTQSSRYLVKRTGEKVFLECVQDMDHENMFWYRQDPGLGLRLIYFSYDVKMKEKGDIPEGYSVSREKKERFSLILESASTNQTSMYLCASRYSGHTGELFFGEGSRLTVL.

V and J are TRBV5-1 and TRBJ2-3, with 10 bases aligning to TRBD1. The CDR3 extends over 16 amino acids. V dropped 4 bases and J dropped 1; count of bases not matched to a gene: 6. CDR1 is SGHRS and CDR2 is YFSETQ in the germline V gene. CDR3 sequence reads: CASSTGTGEGTDTQYF. CDR3 DNA sequence: TGCGCCAGCAGCACCGGGACAGGGGAGGGCACAGATACGCAGTATTTT.

The chain recombines TRBV19 with TRBJ2-1; 7 positions agree with TRBD2. Germline V CDR1 and CDR2: LNHDA, SQIVND (reference sequence). The CDR3 runs to 13 residues. V trimming: 5 bases; J trimming: 7 bases; junction bases outside the gene matches: 5. The CDR3 DNA sequence: TGTGCCAGTAGTTTGGGCGGGAGTAATGAGCAGTTCTTC. It codes for CASSLGGSNEQFF.

The chain is built from TRBV10-3 and TRBJ2-7; 11 bases are shared with TRBD1. This CDR3 is built from 13 residues. Germline V gene sequence: CDR1 ENHRY, CDR2 SYGVKD. The ends lost 7 bases at V and 5 bases at J; junction bases unmatched: 4. CDR3 residues: CAIKGQGADEQYF. In DNA form, the CDR3 reads TGTGCCATCAAAGGACAGGGGGCCGACGAGCAGTACTTC.

V and J are TRBV7-2 and TRBJ2-2; the D gene is possibly TRBD1 (5 bases). Trimming shortened V by 2 bases and J by 4 bases, and 11 bases separated the two germline ends. Germline-derived CDR1 and CDR2 are SGHTA and FQGNSA. The CDR3 loop spans 15 amino acids. For the CDR3, the DNA is TGTGCCAGCAGCTTAACGTCAGGGTTCACCGGGGAGCTGTTTTTT. This translates into CASSLTSGFTGELFF.

CDR3 loop: CASSTGQVGYYEQYF. In nucleotides, the CDR3 is TGTGCCAGCAGTACGGGACAGGTCGGCTACTACGAGCAGTACTTC. V gene TRBV27 combines with J gene TRBJ2-7; TRBD1 matches 8 bases. The germline V gene encodes CDR1 MNHEY and CDR2 SMNVEV (reference sequence). The CDR3 has 15 amino acids. After removal of 5 bases from V and 3 bases from J, the junction contained 9 bases not matched to a gene.

The rearrangement uses TRBV29-1 and TRBJ2-5; D unresolved. V was shortened by 4 bases and J by 4 bases, with 10 bases between the two germline ends. This CDR3 is 12 amino acids long. Germline CDR1 and CDR2: SQVTM and ANQGSEA. The CDR3 spells CSVGAGSETQYF. The DNA for the CDR3 is TGCAGCGTTGGCGCAGGATCAGAGACCCAGTACTTC.

This rearrangement joins TRBV7-9 to TRBJ1-5; no reliable D call. The CDR3 has 15 amino acids. The V end was cut by 1 base, the J end by 0 bases, with 7 bases between. From germline, CDR1 is SEHNR and CDR2 FQNEAQ (reference sequence). As DNA, the CDR3 is TGTGCCAGCAGCTTAGGAGGCCTTAGCAATCAGCCCCAGCATTTT. Encoded protein: CASSLGGLSNQPQHF.

A few counts support this clone. The chain combines TRBV19 with TRBJ1-5, with a possible D match to TRBD1 (6 bases). The CDR3 length is 17 residues. CDR1 is LNHDA and CDR2 is SQIVND in the germline V gene (reference sequence). Trimming took 3 bases from V and 2 from J, leaving 17 bases between them. CDR3 residues: CASSMGGQGLGNQPQHF. DNA of the CDR3: TGTGCCAGTAGTATGGGGGGGCAGGGGCTGGGCAATCAGCCCCAGCATTTT.

The chain employs TRBV7-9 and TRBJ1-4; D is perhaps TRBD1 (5 bases). The CDR3 length is 14 residues. Between the trimmed V and J ends, which lost 3 bases and 2 bases, there was a span of 7 bases. Germline CDR1 SEHNR, CDR2 FQNEAQ (reference sequence). CDR3: CASSFRGTNEKLFF. The CDR3 DNA reads TGTGCCAGCAGCTTTCGGGGGACTAATGAAAAACTGTTTTTT. Complete variable domain (other parts from reference TRBV7-9 and TRBJ1-4): DTGVSQNPRHKITKRGQNVTFRCDPISEHNRLYWYRQTLGQGPEFLTYFQNEAQLEKSRLLSDRFSAERPKGSFSTLEIQRTEQGDSAMYLCASSFRGTNEKLFFGSGTQLSVL.

This clone has only a few counts. The genes are TRBV2 and TRBJ2-7; tentative D call: TRBD1 (5 bases). V lost 2 bases and J 13 bases, leaving 12 bases between the germline ends. CDR1 SNHLY and CDR2 FYNNEI come from the germline V gene. The CDR3 has 11 amino acids. CDR3 nucleotide sequence: TGTGCCAGCAGTGAAATGTACAGGCTATACTTC. Amino acids: CASSEMYRLYF.